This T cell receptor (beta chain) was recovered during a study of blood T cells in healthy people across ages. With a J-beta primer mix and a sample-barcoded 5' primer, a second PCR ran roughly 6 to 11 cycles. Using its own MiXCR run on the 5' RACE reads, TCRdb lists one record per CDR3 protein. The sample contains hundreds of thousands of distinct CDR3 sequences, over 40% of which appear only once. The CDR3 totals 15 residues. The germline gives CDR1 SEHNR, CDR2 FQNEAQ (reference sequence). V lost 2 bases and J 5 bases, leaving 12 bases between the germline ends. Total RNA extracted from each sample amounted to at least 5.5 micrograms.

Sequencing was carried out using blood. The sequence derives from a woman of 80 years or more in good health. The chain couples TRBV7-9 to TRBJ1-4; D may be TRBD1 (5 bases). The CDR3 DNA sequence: TGTGCCAGCAGCTTACACGGACGGGGGAATGAAAAACTGTTTTTT. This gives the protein CASSLHGRGNEKLFF.